The 17 T cell receptor beta chains presented below share a single source sample, sequenced in a study of T cell responses to AZD1222 COVID-19 vaccine. Assay used: immunoSEQ multiplex PCR; TCRdb lists only in-frame clones, some missing. The sample yields some 80,000 clones, about 83% seen once. The sample here was peripheral blood, taken on day 0 of AZD1222 vaccination. The receptors were sampled from an adult in good health.

The rearrangement links TRBV10-3 to TRBJ1-1; TRBD1 might be the D (6 bases). Germline V lookup: CDR1 ENHRY, CDR2 SYGVKD. Trimming took off 11 bases at V and 1 base at J, with 14 bases between the two ends. The CDR3 is 13 amino acids. The CDR3 is CASGEQGNTEAFF. The CDR3 DNA reads as TGTGCCTCAGGGGAACAGGGGAACACTGAAGCTTTCTTT.

V is TRBV30 and J is TRBJ1-4; D is perhaps TRBD1 (5 bases). V lost 5 bases and J 3 bases, leaving 10 bases between the germline ends. The CDR3 totals 13 residues. CDR1 is GTSNPN, CDR2 SVGIG, per germline (reference sequence). CDR3 region: CAWGAGPNEKLFF. The CDR3, as DNA: TGTGCCTGGGGGGCAGGGCCTAATGAAAAACTGTTTTTT.

This clone occurred a few times. The chain recombines TRBV19 with TRBJ1-1; no definite D call. This CDR3 spans 14 amino acids. The V end lost 3 bases, the J end lost 0 bases, and 8 bases lay between the germline ends. Per germline, CDR1 LNHDA and CDR2 SQIVND (reference sequence). This CDR3 reads CASSMRELNTEAFF. Here the CDR3 DNA reads TGTGCCAGTAGTATGCGAGAACTGAACACTGAAGCTTTCTTT.

The V and J genes are TRBV29-1 and TRBJ2-2; 11 bases are shared with TRBD1. With V trimmed by 6 bases and J by 3 bases, 9 bases remained unmatched. Per germline, CDR1 SQVTM and CDR2 ANQGSEA. CDR3 length: 16 amino acids. The chain's CDR3 is CSVGGTGGLDTGELFF. The CDR3 coding sequence is TGCAGCGTGGGTGGGACAGGGGGTTTGGACACCGGGGAGCTGTTTTTT.

The genes are TRBV9 and TRBJ2-5; D assignment may be TRBD1 or TRBD2 (5 bases each). CDR1 and CDR2 from the germline V gene are SGDLS and YYNGEE. The V end lost 0 bases, the J end lost 1 base, and 16 bases lay between the germline ends. The CDR3 length is 17 residues. CDR3 coding DNA: TGTGCCAGCAGCGTAGAATCGAGGTGGGGGTTCCAAGAGACCCAGTACTTC. It specifies CASSVESRWGFQETQYF.

V usage is TRBV19 and J usage is TRBJ2-7; D is unresolved. Between the trimmed V and J ends, which lost 2 bases and 6 bases, there was a span of 17 bases. Germline V gene data show CDR1 as LNHDA and CDR2 as SQIVND (reference sequence). The CDR3 spans 15 residues. In DNA form, the CDR3 reads TGTGCCAGTAGTATAAACCGGACGCCCCGCGCCGAGCAGTACTTC. This translates into CASSINRTPRAEQYF.

V gene TRBV6-1 combines with J gene TRBJ1-2; D is ambiguous. Germline V CDR1 and CDR2: MNHNS, SASEGT. This CDR3 region has 13 residues. Trimming removed 2 bases from V and 2 bases from J, with 6 bases in between. CDR3 nucleotides: TGTGCCAGCAGTGAAAAAGGGAACTATGGCTACACCTTC. It translates to CASSEKGNYGYTF.

CDR3 bases: TGTGCCAGCAACTTCGGGGGACAGGGTTACGGTGAGCAGTTCTTC. Translating it yields CASNFGGQGYGEQFF. This chain links TRBV7-2 with TRBJ2-1, with 9 bases fitting TRBD1. Germline-derived CDR1 and CDR2 are SGHTA and FQGNSA. With 7 bases clipped from V and 9 bases from J, the junction kept 13 bases outside the gene matches. The CDR3 has 15 residues.

This clone was picked up a small number of times. CDR3 sequence reads: CASSSLLNEQFF. CDR3 in DNA: TGTGCCAGCAGTTCCTTGCTCAATGAGCAGTTCTTC. This sequence joins TRBV28 and TRBJ2-1, with no clear D. CDR3 length: 12 amino acids. Between the trimmed V and J ends, which lost 4 bases and 6 bases, there was a span of 7 bases. Per the germline V gene, CDR1 is MDHEN and CDR2 is SYDVKM.

This rearrangement joins TRBV29-1 to TRBJ1-1, with 8 nucleotides matching TRBD1. The ends lost 7 bases at V and 6 bases at J; junction bases unmatched: 4. The CDR3 covers 11 residues. Germline V CDR1 and CDR2: SQVTM, ANQGSEA. The CDR3 coding sequence is TGCAGCGCCGGACAGGGCGCTGAAGCTTTCTTT. This sequence encodes CSAGQGAEAFF.

The chain joins TRBV7-9 to TRBJ1-5; D not certain. The V gene lost 5 bases and the J gene lost 0 bases, with 14 bases spanning the gap. CDR3 length: 16 amino acids. Germline V gene lookup returns CDR1 SEHNR and CDR2 FQNEAQ (reference sequence). In DNA, the CDR3 is TGTGCCAGCAGCCCGATGGAGGTAAGTAGCAATCAGCCCCAGCATTTT. This sequence encodes CASSPMEVSSNQPQHF.

V usage is TRBV6-5 and J usage is TRBJ1-2; weak D call: TRBD1 (5 bases). Trimming cost V 6 bases and J 6 bases, with 17 bases left between them. Germline V gene sequence: CDR1 MNHEY, CDR2 SVGAGI. CDR3 length equals 14 residues. The CDR3 protein is CASSLLGGGNGYTF. CDR3 nucleotide sequence: TGTGCCAGCAGCCTCTTGGGGGGTGGAAATGGCTACACCTTC.

This sequence joins TRBV27 and TRBJ2-1; the D gene is possibly TRBD2 (5 bases). The CDR3 covers 15 residues. Deletions cut 3 bases from V and 1 base from J, with 10 bases between. Germline V gives CDR1 MNHEY, CDR2 SMNVEV (reference sequence). CDR3 in DNA: TGTGCCAGCAGTTTGGCTCCGGGGTCCTACAATGAGCAGTTCTTC. It codes for CASSLAPGSYNEQFF.

V usage is TRBV30 and J usage is TRBJ2-6; D is unclear. V was shortened by 2 bases and J by 2 bases, with 7 bases between the two germline ends. The CDR3 length is 14 residues. From germline, CDR1 is GTSNPN and CDR2 SVGIG (reference sequence). In DNA form, the CDR3 reads TGTGCCTGGAGTATAGGGCCTGGGGCCAACGTCCTGACTTTC. It translates to CAWSIGPGANVLTF. The whole variable domain, filled in from reference TRBV30 and TRBJ2-6, reads SQTIHQWPATLVQPVGSPLSLECTVEGTSNPNLYWYRQAAGRGLQLLFYSVGIGQISSEVPQNLSASRPQDRQFILSSKKLLLSDSGFYLCAWSIGPGANVLTFGAGSRLTVL.

The chain links TRBV28 to TRBJ1-1; D uncertain. This CDR3 comprises 15 residues. Germline CDR1 and CDR2: MDHEN and SYDVKM. Trimming removed 5 bases at V and 0 bases at J, with 13 bases between. Here the CDR3 reads CASSHGGEMNTEAFF. The DNA of the CDR3 is TGTGCCAGCAGTCACGGTGGAGAAATGAACACTGAAGCTTTCTTT.

This clone was seen a few times. The rearrangement joins TRBV5-1 to TRBJ1-2; 7 bases fit TRBD1. The germline V gene encodes CDR1 SGHRS and CDR2 YFSETQ. The ends lost 6 bases at V and 1 base at J; junction bases unmatched: 6. The CDR3 spans 14 residues. The CDR3 loop reads CASKGQPDNYGYTF. In DNA, the CDR3 is TGCGCCAGCAAGGGACAGCCAGATAACTATGGCTACACCTTC.

The genes are TRBV18 and TRBJ2-5, with TRBD2 matching 9 bases. The CDR3 is 15 amino acids. Germline V gene sequence: CDR1 KGHSH, CDR2 LQKENI. J gave up 2 bases and V 4 bases, and 5 bases lay outside the gene matches. The CDR3 protein is CASSRASGNQETQYF. The CDR3 DNA is TGTGCCAGCTCACGGGCTAGCGGGAATCAAGAGACCCAGTACTTC.